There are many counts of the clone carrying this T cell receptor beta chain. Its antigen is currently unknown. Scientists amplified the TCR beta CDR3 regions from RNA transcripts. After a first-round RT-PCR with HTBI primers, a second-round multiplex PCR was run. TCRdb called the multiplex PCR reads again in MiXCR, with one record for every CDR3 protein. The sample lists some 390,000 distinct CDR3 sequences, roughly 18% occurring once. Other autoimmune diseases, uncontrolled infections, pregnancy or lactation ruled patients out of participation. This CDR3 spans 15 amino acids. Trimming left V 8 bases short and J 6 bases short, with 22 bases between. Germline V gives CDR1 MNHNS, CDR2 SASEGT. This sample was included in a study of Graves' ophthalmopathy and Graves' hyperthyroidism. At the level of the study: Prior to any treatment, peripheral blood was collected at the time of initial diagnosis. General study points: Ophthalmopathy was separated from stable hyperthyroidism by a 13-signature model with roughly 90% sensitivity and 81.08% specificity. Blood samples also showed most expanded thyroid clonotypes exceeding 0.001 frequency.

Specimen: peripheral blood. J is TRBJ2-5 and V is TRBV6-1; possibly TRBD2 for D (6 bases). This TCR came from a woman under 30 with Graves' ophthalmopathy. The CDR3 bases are TGTGCCAGCGCCACCCCCGGAGGGGCCTCGCAGACCCAGTACTTC. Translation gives CASATPGGASQTQYF.